This TCR beta chain comes out of a study of siplizumab effects on memory and regulatory T cells. Generated by immunoSEQ multiplex PCR, the TCRdb table keeps only in-frame clones and is missing some. In the table there are under 150,000 clones, roughly 94% of which are singletons. CDR1 SGHRS and CDR2 YFSETQ come from the germline V gene. Trimming took 7 bases from V and 4 from J; bases not matched to a gene: 7. The CDR3 spans 14 residues. Sequencing was performed on non-Treg CD4+ T cells sorted from blood. This clonotype was sampled from a human donor in good health. This sequence joins TRBV5-1 and TRBJ2-2; TRBD1 aligns across 7 bases. CDR3 loop: CASFEGTVTGELFF. Here the CDR3 DNA reads TGCGCCAGCTTCGAAGGGACAGTCACCGGGGAGCTGTTTTTT. Filled out from reference TRBV5-1 and TRBJ2-2, the complete variable domain reads KAGVTQTPRYLIKTRGQQVTLSCSPISGHRSVSWYQQTPGQGLQFLFEYFSETQRNKGNFPGRFSGRQFSNSRSEMNVSTLELGDSALYLCASFEGTVTGELFFGEGSRLTVL.